This T cell receptor beta chain was retrieved from a study of CD8+ T cells in alopecia areata. Study-wide background: Tofacitinib administration to treated patients was oral, at 5 to 10 mg twice daily. Broader study findings: For patients receiving tofacitinib, scalp clonality and expanded CD8+ clones among the top 100 significantly decreased. As there was one nonresponder, how baseline CD8+ expansion relates to response remains uncertain.

Treatment here: oral pan-JAK inhibitor, 5-10 mg twice daily. Sorted out of PBMCs were CD4+ T cells and CD8+ T cells. This clone was found a few times. What it recognizes is unknown. Reverse transcribed after extraction, RNA yielded cDNA as the sequencing template. The assay was immunoSEQ multiplex PCR, and TCRdb's table has in-frame clones only and misses some. Seen here are 98,000 or so clones, 60% to 65% observed once, and the top ten hold around a sixth. The source material was CD8+ T cells sorted from blood, sampled at week 4, from a patient treated with tofacitinib. This TCR derives from a human donor with alopecia areata.

The CDR3 sequence: CAIRVGNNYYEQYF. The CDR3 DNA is TGTGCCATCAGGGTAGGGAACAACTACTACGAGCAGTACTTC. The gene calls are TRBV10-3 and TRBJ2-7; D gene unclear. V was trimmed by 6 bases and J by 3 bases, leaving 15 bases between them. Germline CDR1 reads ENHRY; CDR2 reads SYGVKD. This CDR3 has 14 amino acids.